This is a list of T cell receptor beta chains from one sample in a study of T cell responses to AZD1222 COVID-19 vaccine. Using immunoSEQ multiplex PCR, the repertoire was profiled, and TCRdb retains in-frame clones only, with some absent. The profile shows over 110,000 clones, roughly 92% of them singletons. Here the sequenced sample was peripheral blood, taken 28 days after the second AZD1222 dose. These receptors came from an adult who received the AZD1222 COVID-19 vaccine. Each CDR3 is given with its conserved first and last residue. A D gene is named only where the DNA matches it firmly. Size is stated for part of the rows, as once, few or many counts, or as a class when the clone is expanded.

v_gene	abundance	d_gene	j_gene	CDR3nt	CDR3aa
TRBV28	.	TRBD1	TRBJ1-3	TGTGCCAGCAGTTTGGGCAGGGGGAACGGAAACACCATATATTTT	CASSLGRGNGNTIYF
TRBV9	.	TRBD1	TRBJ1-2	TGTGCCAGCAGCGCGTCGTACCGGGACAGCTATGGCTACACCTTC	CASSASYRDSYGYTF
TRBV19	.	TRBD1	TRBJ1-1	TGTGCCAGTAGTAGGAGGACAGGGGATCCTGAAGCTTTCTTT	CASSRRTGDPEAFF
TRBV7-2	.	.	TRBJ1-1	TGTGCCAGCAGCCGCCCGGGACGGAACACTGAAGCTTTCTTT	CASSRPGRNTEAFF
TRBV6-1	.	.	TRBJ1-5	TGTGCCAGCAGTGAACACGACACCCTTAGCAATCAGCCCCAGCATTTT	CASSEHDTLSNQPQHF
TRBV4-3	.	.	TRBJ1-3	TGCGCCAGCAGCCAAGATACGGGAAACTCTGGAAACACCATATATTTT	CASSQDTGNSGNTIYF
TRBV6-4	.	TRBD1	TRBJ2-2	TGTGCCAGCAGGACAGGGTTGGACACCGGGGAGCTGTTTTTT	CASRTGLDTGELFF
TRBV5-6	.	TRBD2	TRBJ2-2	TGTGCCAGCAGCTTACTAGCGGGAACCGGGGAGCTGTTTTTT	CASSLLAGTGELFF
TRBV6-1	.	.	TRBJ1-4	TGTGCCAGCAGTGTCCAGAGCTATGCAACTAATGAAAAACTGTTTTTT	CASSVQSYATNEKLFF
TRBV4-1	.	TRBD2	TRBJ2-7	TGCGCCAGCAGCCAAGGACTAGCGAAACGCTCCTACGAGCAGTACTTC	CASSQGLAKRSYEQYF
TRBV19	.	TRBD1	TRBJ1-4	TGTGCCAGTAGTATGGGACAGGGGTTCTACGAAAAACTGTTTTTT	CASSMGQGFYEKLFF
TRBV15	.	TRBD2	TRBJ2-1	TGTGCCACCAGCCCTCTAGGGGCTAGCGGGAGTAATGAGCAGTTCTTC	CATSPLGASGSNEQFF
TRBV5-4	.	.	TRBJ1-5	TGTGCCAGCAGCTTGAGAGGGAGCAATCAGCCCCAGCATTTT	CASSLRGSNQPQHF
TRBV7-2	.	.	TRBJ1-2	TGTGCCAGCAGCTTAGCGTTCAGGGGAAACTACCAAGGCTACACCTTC	CASSLAFRGNYQGYTF
TRBV27	.	.	TRBJ1-1	TGTGCCAGCAGTTTAGGATTAGCGAACACTGAAGCTTTCTTT	CASSLGLANTEAFF
TRBV10-3	.	TRBD1	TRBJ1-3	TGTGCCGTCAGGGGACAGGGGAGTGGAAACACCATATATTTT	CAVRGQGSGNTIYF
TRBV30	.	TRBD1	TRBJ1-2	TGTGCCTGGAGTGTATTTCGAGCAGGGGGCTTCCTCGGAGGCTACACCTTC	CAWSVFRAGGFLGGYTF
TRBV7-9	.	.	TRBJ1-4	TGTGCCAGCAGCTTAGACGGCAGGGCTGAAAAACTGTTTTTT	CASSLDGRAEKLFF
TRBV28	.	.	TRBJ1-1	TGTGCCAGCAGTGTCGAACAGATGAACACTGAAGCTTTCTTT	CASSVEQMNTEAFF
TRBV7-9	.	TRBD1	TRBJ1-3	TGTGCCAGCAGCATCGGACAGGGTGAGGAAAGTGGAAACACCATATATTTT	CASSIGQGEESGNTIYF
TRBV5-1	.	.	TRBJ1-1	TGCGCCAGCAGCACTGATAAGGGTGCGAACACTGAAGCTTTCTTT	CASSTDKGANTEAFF
TRBV3-1/TRBV3-2	.	TRBD1	TRBJ1-5	TGTGCCAGCAGCCAAGGAGGGGGCGGCAGGCTTCAGCCCCAGCATTTT	CASSQGGGGRLQPQHF
TRBV10-2	once	TRBD2	TRBJ2-5	TGCGCCAGCAGTGAGTCCGGACTAGCGGGAGGGATCCGGGAGACCCAGTACTTC	CASSESGLAGGIRETQYF
TRBV19	.	.	TRBJ1-5	TGTGCCAGTAGCTCTACCAGAGGGTTGGGTCAGCCCCAGCATTTT	CASSSTRGLGQPQHF
TRBV6-1	.	TRBD2	TRBJ2-1	TGTGCCAGCAGTGAACCGCGCGGGGGGGCTAGTGAGCAGTTCTTC	CASSEPRGGASEQFF
TRBV11-2	few	.	TRBJ1-2	TGTGCCAGCAGCCATCTTATGGCCGGTGACTATGGCTACACCTTC	CASSHLMAGDYGYTF
TRBV4-1	.	TRBD2	TRBJ2-1	TGCGCCACTGGACTAGCGGGAGTCAACAATGAGCAGTTCTTC	CATGLAGVNNEQFF
TRBV5-1	.	TRBD1	TRBJ1-1	TGCGCCAGCAGCCCCAAAGGGACAGTGAACACTGAAGCTTTCTTT	CASSPKGTVNTEAFF
TRBV11-2	.	.	TRBJ1-1	TGTGCCAGCAGCTTAGGCAGGGGCAGGCAAGCTGAAGCTTTCTTT	CASSLGRGRQAEAFF
TRBV2	once	.	TRBJ1-1	TGTGCCAGCAGGGGAACTACAGGGATTAATCCTGAAGCTTTCTTT	CASRGTTGINPEAFF
TRBV28	.	.	TRBJ2-2	TGTGCCGGATCTGGGGGTTTTAGCACCGGGGAGCTGTTTTTT	CAGSGGFSTGELFF
TRBV10-2	.	TRBD2	TRBJ2-7	TGCGCCAGCAGTGATACGAGCGGGAGTTTCCACGAGCAGTACTTC	CASSDTSGSFHEQYF
TRBV6-5	.	.	TRBJ1-1	TGTGCCAGCACCTGGGCCGAGGAGGGAACTGAAGCTTTCTTT	CASTWAEEGTEAFF
TRBV5-1	.	.	TRBJ1-1	TGCGCCAGCAGCTTAGAAGGGTTCAGGGGCACTGAAGCTTTCTTT	CASSLEGFRGTEAFF
TRBV2	.	.	TRBJ1-5	TGTGCCAGCAGTGAACCCGCAGGAGGCAATCAGCCCCAGCATTTT	CASSEPAGGNQPQHF
TRBV19	once	TRBD2	TRBJ2-3	TGTGCCAGCTCTCGGGGGGGCTCTCCAAGCACAGATACGCAGTATTTT	CASSRGGSPSTDTQYF
TRBV5-1	.	TRBD1	TRBJ1-2	TGCGCCAGCAGCTTGGGGCAGGGGGTTGGCTACACCTTC	CASSLGQGVGYTF
TRBV11-2	once	.	TRBJ2-1	TGTGCCAGCGGTAGGAGGGGGAATGAGCAGTTCTTC	CASGRRGNEQFF
TRBV19	.	TRBD1	TRBJ1-2	TGTGCCAGTAGTATTGGGACAGCGACCAGCTATGGCTACACCTTC	CASSIGTATSYGYTF
TRBV2	.	.	TRBJ1-4	TGTGCCAGCTGCCGAGATGACCCCGAAAAACTGTTTTTT	CASCRDDPEKLFF
TRBV27	.	TRBD2	TRBJ2-1	TGTGCCAGCAGTTTATCTACTAGCGGGGGGGCCTCTTCCTACAATGAGCAGTTCTTC	CASSLSTSGGASSYNEQFF
TRBV5-8	few	TRBD1	TRBJ1-2	TGTGCCAGCAGCGTCACCGGGACAGGGGACCCTCTTGGCTACACCTTC	CASSVTGTGDPLGYTF
TRBV6-5	once	TRBD2	TRBJ2-3	TGTGCCAGCAGTTACTCGGGACTAGCAGAAGATACGCAGTATTTT	CASSYSGLAEDTQYF
TRBV19	.	.	TRBJ2-1	TGTGCCAGTAGTGACGGGGAGCAGTTCTTC	CASSDGEQFF
TRBV5-8	.	.	TRBJ1-2	TGTGCCAGCAGAGGTCTCAGCCTCACCTTC	CASRGLSLTF
TRBV11-2	.	TRBD2	TRBJ2-1	TGTGCCAGCAGCTTACCTAGCGGGGGCTTCTCCTACAATGAGCAGTTCTTC	CASSLPSGGFSYNEQFF
TRBV7-6	.	.	TRBJ1-4	TGTGCCAGCAGCTTAGGGACAGCATTTAATGAAAAACTGTTTTTT	CASSLGTAFNEKLFF
TRBV14	.	TRBD1	TRBJ1-3	TGTGCCAGCAGCCCGACAGGGGCTGGAAACACCATATATTTT	CASSPTGAGNTIYF
TRBV10-3	.	TRBD2	TRBJ2-2	TGTGCCATCACAGGCCAGCGGGAGGCCTTGAACACCGGGGAGCTGTTTTTT	CAITGQREALNTGELFF
TRBV12-3/TRBV12-4	.	.	TRBJ1-1	TGTGCCAATTCACCTACCCCGAACACTGAAGCTTTCTTT	CANSPTPNTEAFF
TRBV5-6	.	.	TRBJ1-1	TGTGCCAGCAGCTCCATTCTGAACACTGAAGCTTTCTTT	CASSSILNTEAFF
TRBV7-9	.	.	TRBJ2-3	TGTGCCAGCAGTCCCAGCCAAGATACGCAGTATTTT	CASSPSQDTQYF
TRBV10-3	.	.	TRBJ1-2	TGTGCCATCAGTCCCGGGGGTGCGGACTATGGCTACACCTTC	CAISPGGADYGYTF
TRBV25-1	.	.	TRBJ1-5	TGTGCCAGCAGTCCCTTGGGGGAATATCGGCCCCAGCATTTT	CASSPLGEYRPQHF
TRBV4-1	.	.	TRBJ2-1	TGCGCCAGCAGCCAAGATTATATGGACGGCGGATACAATGAGCAGTTCTTC	CASSQDYMDGGYNEQFF